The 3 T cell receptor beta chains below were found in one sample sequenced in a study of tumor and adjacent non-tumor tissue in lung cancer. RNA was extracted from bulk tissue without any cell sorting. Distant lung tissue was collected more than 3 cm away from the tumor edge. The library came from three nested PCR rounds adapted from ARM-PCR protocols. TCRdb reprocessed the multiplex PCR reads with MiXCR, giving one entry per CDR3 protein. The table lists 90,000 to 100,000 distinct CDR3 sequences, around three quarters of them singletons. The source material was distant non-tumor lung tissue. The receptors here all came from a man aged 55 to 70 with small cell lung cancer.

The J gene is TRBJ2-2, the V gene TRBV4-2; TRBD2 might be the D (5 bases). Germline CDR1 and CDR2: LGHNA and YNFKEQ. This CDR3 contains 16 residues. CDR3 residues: CVRSQDLRAKTRELFF. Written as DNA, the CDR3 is TGTGTCAGAAGCCAAGATCTGAGGGCCAAGACCAGGGAGCTGTTTTTT.

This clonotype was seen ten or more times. CDR3 sequence: CASREVAKNIQYF. In nucleotides, the CDR3 is TGTGCCAGCAGGGAGGTGGCCAAAAACATTCAGTACTTC. The chain is built from TRBV6-2 or TRBV6-3 and TRBJ2-4; D might be TRBD2 (5 bases). Between the trimmed V and J ends, which lost 6 bases and 1 base, there was a span of 7 bases. CDR1 MNHEY and CDR2 SVGEGT come from the germline V gene. The CDR3 consists of 13 residues.

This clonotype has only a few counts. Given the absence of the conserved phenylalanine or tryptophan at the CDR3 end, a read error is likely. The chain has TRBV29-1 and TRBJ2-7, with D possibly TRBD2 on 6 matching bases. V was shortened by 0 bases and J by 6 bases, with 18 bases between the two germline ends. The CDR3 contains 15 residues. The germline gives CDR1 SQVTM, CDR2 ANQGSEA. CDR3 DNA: TGCAGCGTTGAAGATTCGGGGACTCCGCCCTGCGAGCAGTACTTA. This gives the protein CSVEDSGTPPCEQYL.